The 9 T cell receptor beta chains given below trace back to one sample, sequenced in a study of technical replicates of blood from a few donors. Assay: immunoSEQ multiplex PCR; the TCRdb copy retains only in-frame clones and omits some. The sample includes 45,000 to 60,000 clones, 91% of them seen just once. Material for sequencing was PBMCs. The receptors here all came from a human donor in good health. Some clones in this sample may be carry-over from other donors' samples.

The V and J genes are TRBV6-5 and TRBJ1-3, with D unresolved. The V end was cut by 2 bases, the J end by 3 bases, with 5 bases between. The CDR3 totals 13 residues. Germline values: CDR1 MNHEY, CDR2 SVGAGI. CDR3 nucleotides: TGTGCCAGCAGTTACGAGGTTGGAAACACCATATATTTT. Residues: CASSYEVGNTIYF.

The rearrangement uses TRBV30 and TRBJ1-1, with 7 positions matching TRBD1. The germline V gene encodes CDR1 GTSNPN and CDR2 SVGIG (reference sequence). V lost 4 bases, J lost 9 bases, and 5 bases stayed unmatched. CDR3 length: 11 residues. The CDR3 loop is CAWNDRAKAFF. CDR3 bases: TGTGCCTGGAATGACAGGGCGAAAGCTTTCTTT.

This sequence joins TRBV6-1 and TRBJ2-3, with 8 nucleotides matching TRBD1. Unmatched junction bases numbered 2, after V lost 6 bases and J lost 0 bases. The CDR3 is 14 amino acids. CDR1 is MNHNS, CDR2 SASEGT, per germline. CDR3 residues: CASSRQGSTDTQYF. The CDR3 DNA sequence: TGTGCCAGCAGCCGACAGGGGAGCACAGATACGCAGTATTTT.

This sequence joins TRBV6-6 and TRBJ2-1; 9 bases fit TRBD2. J lost 4 bases, V lost 6 bases, and 7 bases had no gene match. CDR1 is MNHNY and CDR2 is SVGAGI in the germline V gene (reference sequence). There are 15 residues in the CDR3. The CDR3 sequence: CASRRETSGYNEQFF. Here the CDR3 DNA reads TGTGCCAGCAGGAGGGAGACTAGCGGTTACAATGAGCAGTTCTTC.

The V gene is TRBV12-5, the J gene TRBJ2-1; possibly TRBD1 for D (5 bases). The length of the CDR3 is 15 residues. The germline V gene encodes CDR1 LGHNT and CDR2 FRNRAP. V was cut by 6 bases and J by 2 bases, with 14 bases left in between. In DNA, the CDR3 is TGTGCTAGTGGCCGCCAGGGCCAGACCTACAATGAGCAGTTCTTC. This translates into CASGRQGQTYNEQFF.

V usage is TRBV6-6 and J usage is TRBJ2-7, with D maybe TRBD2 (6 bases). Germline CDR1 and CDR2: MNHNY and SVGAGI (reference sequence). CDR3 length: 12 residues. V was shortened by 8 bases and J by 7 bases, with 15 bases between the two germline ends. CDR3 region: CASSGGVWEQYF. The CDR3 nucleotides read TGTGCCAGCTCCGGCGGGGTCTGGGAGCAGTACTTC.

This chain joins TRBV10-3 and TRBJ1-1; the match to TRBD1 covers 8 bases. The germline V gene has CDR1 ENHRY and CDR2 SYGVKD. Unmatched junction bases numbered 7, after V lost 3 bases and J lost 4 bases. This CDR3 has 15 amino acids. The CDR3 spells CAISDTLDRATEAFF. CDR3 DNA sequence: TGTGCCATCAGTGATACCCTGGACAGGGCCACTGAAGCTTTCTTT.

This rearrangement joins TRBV9 to TRBJ1-3; a weak D match, TRBD1 (6 bases). The CDR3 is 16 residues long. The V and J ends lost 3 bases and 4 bases respectively, with 17 bases between them. Germline CDR1 is SGDLS and CDR2 is YYNGEE. The CDR3 coding sequence is TGTGCCAGCAGCGCCAGACAGGAAGGGAGAGGAAACACCATATATTTT. Protein sequence: CASSARQEGRGNTIYF.

The chain carries TRBV9 and TRBJ2-1; no definite D call. The ends were cut back, 0 bases at V and 4 bases at J, with 5 bases in the middle. The CDR3 has 13 residues. The germline V gene has CDR1 SGDLS and CDR2 YYNGEE. The CDR3 spells CASSVGHYNEQFF. The CDR3 DNA follows: TGTGCCAGCAGCGTAGGACATTACAATGAGCAGTTCTTC.